Below, 15 T cell receptor beta chains from the same sample are listed, as sequenced in a study of shared clonotypes between healthy human individuals. The method was immunoSEQ multiplex PCR; TCRdb's version includes in-frame clones alone and lacks a portion of them. The sample holds about 560,000 clones, roughly four fifths seen once. Sequenced: PBMCs. The receptors stem from a woman aged 40 to 50 in good health. Some clones in this sample may be carry-over from other donors' samples.

The chain links TRBV2 to TRBJ2-6, with D maybe TRBD2 (6 bases). Germline assignment: CDR1 SNHLY and CDR2 FYNNEI. Trimming took 7 bases from V and 0 from J, leaving 13 bases between them. This CDR3 has 16 residues. The chain's CDR3 is CASTPLGGSGANVLTF. For the CDR3, the DNA is TGTGCCAGCACCCCCCTCGGGGGCTCTGGGGCCAACGTCCTGACTTTC.

The chain combines TRBV9 with TRBJ2-5; no clear D. CDR1 is SGDLS and CDR2 is YYNGEE in the germline V gene. V lost 3 bases and J 4 bases, leaving 16 bases between the germline ends. CDR3 length equals 15 residues. The CDR3 loop reads CASSAFVYPSETQYF. The CDR3 nucleotides read TGTGCCAGCAGCGCCTTCGTATACCCCTCAGAGACCCAGTACTTC.

With respect to this clone: This may be a read error, as it is one base from a much larger clone. Additional DNA sequences in this sample encode the identical CDR3. The chain combines TRBV29-1 with TRBJ1-5; 8 nucleotides line up with TRBD1. The CDR3 has 13 amino acids. CDR1 SQVTM and CDR2 ANQGSEA come from the germline V gene. Trimming took 6 bases from V and 5 from J; bases not matched to a gene: 6. CDR3 DNA sequence: TGCAGCGTAAGGACAGGGAGTGATCAGCCCCAGCATTTT. Translated: CSVRTGSDQPQHF.

The chain combines TRBV28 with TRBJ1-5; a weak D match, TRBD1 (5 bases). This CDR3 has 13 residues. The ends were cut back, 3 bases at V and 7 bases at J, with 10 bases in the middle. From germline, CDR1 is MDHEN and CDR2 SYDVKM. In DNA form, the CDR3 reads TGTGCCAGCAGTTTTCAGGGTAGGCAGCCCCAGCATTTT. It yields the protein CASSFQGRQPQHF.

About this clone: The CDR3 does not close with the conserved phenylalanine or tryptophan, likely indicating a read error. The chain is built from TRBV5-1 and TRBJ1-2; the match to TRBD1 covers 7 bases. The CDR3 loop spans 14 amino acids. Germline V gene lookup returns CDR1 SGHRS and CDR2 YFSETQ. J lost 6 bases, V lost 0 bases, and 5 bases had no gene match. CDR3 DNA: TGCGCCAGCAGCTTGGCCCGGGACAGTGATGGCTACACCCTC. Protein: CASSLARDSDGYTL.

This sequence joins TRBV30 and TRBJ1-1; 8 nucleotides align to TRBD1. From germline, CDR1 is GTSNPN and CDR2 SVGIG (reference sequence). V shed 6 bases, J shed 7 bases, and the junction held 4 bases outside the gene matches. This CDR3 comprises 11 residues. CDR3 nucleotide sequence: TGTGCCTGCAAGGGACAGGTTGAAGCTTTCTTT. It translates to CACKGQVEAFF.

This chain uses TRBV18 with TRBJ2-3; perhaps D is TRBD1 or TRBD2 (5 bases each). The CDR3 contains 13 residues. Germline-derived CDR1 and CDR2 are KGHSH and LQKENI. V was pared by 5 bases and J by 3 bases, with 9 bases between. Written as DNA, the CDR3 is TGTGCCAGCTCATCTGAGGGGACAGATACGCAGTATTTT. This codes for CASSSEGTDTQYF.

V and J are TRBV4-3 and TRBJ2-1, with a tentative D call TRBD2 (6 bases). The CDR3 length is 21 residues. CDR1 LGHNA and CDR2 YSLEER come from the germline V gene. V lost 1 base, J lost 3 bases, and 28 bases lay in between. Written as DNA, the CDR3 is TGCGCCAGCAGCCAAGGGACGGCGCGGGGCCTCACTCCGACGCTCTACAATGAGCAGTTCTTC. Its protein is CASSQGTARGLTPTLYNEQFF.

CDR3 coding DNA: TGTGCCAGCACGGAGGGCCAGTCTGGAAACACCATATATTTT. Its protein is CASTEGQSGNTIYF. The chain joins TRBV10-3 to TRBJ1-3, with D unresolved. CDR3 length: 14 residues. Trimming pared 10 bases from V and 1 base from J, leaving 14 bases between. Per germline, CDR1 ENHRY and CDR2 SYGVKD.

This clone turned up a few times. The chain links TRBV7-9 to TRBJ1-2, with D unresolved. This CDR3 has 13 amino acids. Trimming pared 2 bases from V and 7 bases from J, leaving 11 bases between. Germline CDR1 and CDR2: SEHNR and FQNEAQ (reference sequence). CDR3 nucleotides: TGTGCCAGCAGCTTACCGGGTAACGGTGGCTACACCTTC. Its translation: CASSLPGNGGYTF.

The chain is built from TRBV27 and TRBJ1-6, with 11 bases identical to TRBD1. Germline V gives CDR1 MNHEY, CDR2 SMNVEV (reference sequence). After removal of 4 bases from V and 9 bases from J, the junction contained 5 bases not matched to a gene. The CDR3 spans 15 residues. The CDR3 here is CASSSRTGGFSPLHF. The CDR3, as DNA: TGTGCCAGCAGTTCCAGGACAGGGGGCTTTTCACCCCTCCACTTT.

The chain employs TRBV7-3 and TRBJ2-1; 11 positions agree with TRBD2. V lost 4 bases and J lost 5; bases outside the gene matches: 4. The CDR3 spans 15 residues. Germline assignment: CDR1 SGHTA and CDR2 FQGTGA. CDR3 in DNA: TGTGCCAGCAGCTCGAGACTAGCGGGAAACAATGAGCAGTTCTTC. Translation gives CASSSRLAGNNEQFF.

The CDR3, as DNA: TGTGCCAGCAGCTCCGGCGGCCAGCCCCAGCATTTT. It specifies CASSSGGQPQHF. The gene calls are TRBV7-3 and TRBJ1-5; D is unresolved. CDR1 is SGHTA and CDR2 is FQGTGA in the germline V gene. The CDR3 is 12 amino acids. V was pared by 4 bases and J by 7 bases, with 8 bases between.

The chain has TRBV27 and TRBJ1-1, with D perhaps matching TRBD1 (5 bases). The V gene's germline CDR1 is MNHEY and CDR2 SMNVEV (reference sequence). The CDR3 spans 17 residues. Between the trimmed V and J ends, which lost 4 bases and 1 base, there was a span of 19 bases. The CDR3 DNA reads TGTGCCAGCAGTTCCTTCCAGGGTGGACTAGGGAACACTGAAGCTTTCTTT. As protein: CASSSFQGGLGNTEAFF.

Comments on this clone: A junction boundary mismatches the germline segment, possibly from a read error. The chain uses TRBV7-2 and TRBJ2-1, with 13 positions matching TRBD2. The CDR3 is 14 amino acids. Per germline, CDR1 SGHTA and CDR2 FQGNSA. As DNA, the CDR3 is TGTGCCAACAGCCCGGGACTAGCGGGGCATGAGCAGTTCTTC. Protein: CANSPGLAGHEQFF.